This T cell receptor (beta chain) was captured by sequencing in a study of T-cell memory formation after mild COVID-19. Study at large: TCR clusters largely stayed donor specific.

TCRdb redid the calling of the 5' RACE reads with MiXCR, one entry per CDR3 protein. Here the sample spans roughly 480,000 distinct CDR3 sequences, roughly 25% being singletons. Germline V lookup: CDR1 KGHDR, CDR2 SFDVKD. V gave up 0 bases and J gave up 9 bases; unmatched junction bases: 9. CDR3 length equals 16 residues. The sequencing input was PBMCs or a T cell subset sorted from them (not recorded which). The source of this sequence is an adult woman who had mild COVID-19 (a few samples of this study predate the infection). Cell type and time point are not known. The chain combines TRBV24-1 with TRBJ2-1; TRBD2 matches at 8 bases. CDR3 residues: CATSDLEAGGPREQFF. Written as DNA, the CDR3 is TGTGCCACCAGTGATTTGGAGGCGGGAGGTCCGCGTGAGCAGTTCTTC.